This TCR beta chain was retrieved from a study of blood T cell repertoires in COVID-19. Study in general: The United States, Italy and Spain were the sources of the acute and convalescent COVID-19 samples. PBMCs, B-cell-depleted T cells, or T cells provided the cDNA or gDNA that made up the material.

Authors' processing steps: Scientists estimated how many nucleated cells there were by amplifying reference gene primers. Method: immunoSEQ multiplex PCR; TCRdb's copy keeps in-frame clones and lacks some. That table is the source of V, J and clone size, and D and trimming were worked out from the DNA. The table includes more than 150,000 clones, roughly 80% detected once. The V segment lost 0 bases and the J segment 5 bases; nucleotides outside the gene matches: 7. Germline loops: CDR1 SGHTS, CDR2 YDEGEE. CDR3 length: 15 amino acids. The receptor was derived from a man aged 60 to 69 with acute or convalescent COVID-19. The J gene is TRBJ1-2, the V gene TRBV5-8, with 7 bases that match TRBD1. Sequencing input: peripheral blood. This CDR3 is CASSLGSGTAYGYTF. In DNA, the CDR3 is TGTGCCAGCAGCTTGGGCTCCGGGACAGCGTATGGCTACACCTTC.